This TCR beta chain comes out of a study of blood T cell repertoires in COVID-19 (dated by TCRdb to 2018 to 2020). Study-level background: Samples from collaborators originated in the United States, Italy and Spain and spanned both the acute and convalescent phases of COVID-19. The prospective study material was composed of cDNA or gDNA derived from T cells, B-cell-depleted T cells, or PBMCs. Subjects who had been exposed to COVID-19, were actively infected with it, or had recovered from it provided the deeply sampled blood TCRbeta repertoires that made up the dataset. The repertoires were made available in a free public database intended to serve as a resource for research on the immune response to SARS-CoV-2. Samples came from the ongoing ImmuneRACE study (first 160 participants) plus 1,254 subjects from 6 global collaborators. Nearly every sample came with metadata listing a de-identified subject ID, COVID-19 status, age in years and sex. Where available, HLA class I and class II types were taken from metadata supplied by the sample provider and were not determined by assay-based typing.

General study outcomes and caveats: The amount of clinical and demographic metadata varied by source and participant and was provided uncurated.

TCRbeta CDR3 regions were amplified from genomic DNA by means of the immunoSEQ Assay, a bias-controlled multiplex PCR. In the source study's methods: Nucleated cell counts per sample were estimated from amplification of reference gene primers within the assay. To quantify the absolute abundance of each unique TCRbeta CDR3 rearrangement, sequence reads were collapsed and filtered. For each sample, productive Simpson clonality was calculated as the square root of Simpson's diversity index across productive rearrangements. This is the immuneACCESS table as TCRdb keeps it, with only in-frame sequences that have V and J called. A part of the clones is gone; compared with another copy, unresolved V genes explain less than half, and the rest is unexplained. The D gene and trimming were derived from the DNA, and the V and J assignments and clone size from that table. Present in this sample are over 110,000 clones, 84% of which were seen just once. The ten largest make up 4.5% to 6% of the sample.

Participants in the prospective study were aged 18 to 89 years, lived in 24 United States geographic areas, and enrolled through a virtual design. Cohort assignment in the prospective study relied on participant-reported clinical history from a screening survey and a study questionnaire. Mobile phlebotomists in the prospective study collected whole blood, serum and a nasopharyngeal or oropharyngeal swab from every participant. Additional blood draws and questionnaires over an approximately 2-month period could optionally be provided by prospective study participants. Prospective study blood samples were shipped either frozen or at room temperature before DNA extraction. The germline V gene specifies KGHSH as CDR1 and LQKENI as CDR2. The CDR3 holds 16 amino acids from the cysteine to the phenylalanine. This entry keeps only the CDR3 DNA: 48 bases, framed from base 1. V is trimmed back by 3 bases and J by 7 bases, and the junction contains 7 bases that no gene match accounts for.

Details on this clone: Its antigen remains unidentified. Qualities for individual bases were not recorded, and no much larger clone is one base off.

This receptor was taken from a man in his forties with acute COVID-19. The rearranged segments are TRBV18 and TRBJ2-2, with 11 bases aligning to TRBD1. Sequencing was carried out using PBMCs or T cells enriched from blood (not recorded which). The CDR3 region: CASSPPGQGDVGELFF. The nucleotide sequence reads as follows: TGTGCCAGCTCACCTCCGGGACAGGGGGATGTCGGGGAGCTGTTTTTT.